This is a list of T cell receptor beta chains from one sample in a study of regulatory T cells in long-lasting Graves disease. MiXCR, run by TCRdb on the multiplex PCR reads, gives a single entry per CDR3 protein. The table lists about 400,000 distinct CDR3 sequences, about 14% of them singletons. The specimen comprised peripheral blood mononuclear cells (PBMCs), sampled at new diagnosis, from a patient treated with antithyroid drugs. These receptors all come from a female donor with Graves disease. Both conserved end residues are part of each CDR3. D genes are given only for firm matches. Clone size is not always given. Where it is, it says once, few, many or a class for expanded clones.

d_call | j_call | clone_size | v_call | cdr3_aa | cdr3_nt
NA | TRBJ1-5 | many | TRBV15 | CATSRDTGIQPQHF | TGTGCCACCAGCAGGGATACAGGGATTCAGCCCCAGCATTTT
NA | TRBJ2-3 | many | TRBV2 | CASSEPLGSTDTQYF | TGTGCCAGCAGTGAACCACTAGGGAGCACAGATACGCAGTATTTT
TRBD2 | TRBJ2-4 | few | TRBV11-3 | CASSLDSAGVDKNTQYF | TGTGCCAGCAGCTTAGATTCGGCGGGAGTTGACAAAAACACTCAGTACTTC
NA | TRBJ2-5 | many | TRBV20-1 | CSASDGGRETQYF | TGCAGTGCTAGCGATGGTGGTAGAGAGACCCAGTACTTC
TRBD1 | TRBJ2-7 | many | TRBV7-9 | CASSEPGQGPEQYF | TGTGCCAGCAGCGAACCGGGACAGGGACCCGAGCAGTACTTC
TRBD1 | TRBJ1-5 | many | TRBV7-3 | CASSLGDRGLNDQPQHF | TGTGCCAGCAGCCTGGGGGACAGGGGGCTAAACGATCAGCCCCAGCATTTT
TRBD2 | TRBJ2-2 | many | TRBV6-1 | CASRPLAGVSNTGELFF | TGTGCCAGCAGACCACTAGCGGGGGTGTCGAACACCGGGGAGCTGTTTTTT
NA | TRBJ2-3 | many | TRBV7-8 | CASSPGPGDTQYF | TGTGCCAGCAGCCCCGGTCCAGGGGATACGCAGTATTTT
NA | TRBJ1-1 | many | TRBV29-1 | CSVGGVGGKNTEAFF | TGCAGCGTTGGGGGAGTCGGCGGAAAGAACACTGAAGCTTTCTTT
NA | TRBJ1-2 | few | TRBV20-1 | CSAPGVNYGYTF | TGCAGTGCTCCGGGGGTTAACTATGGCTACACCTTC
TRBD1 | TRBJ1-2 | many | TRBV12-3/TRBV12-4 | CASSRSGDRGYTF | TGTGCCAGCAGCCGCAGTGGGGACAGGGGCTACACCTTC
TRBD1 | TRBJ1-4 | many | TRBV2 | CASRGTGEGKLFF | TGTGCCAGCAGAGGGACAGGGGAGGGAAAACTGTTTTTT
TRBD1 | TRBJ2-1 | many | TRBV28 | CASSRGQGLYNEQFF | TGTGCCAGCAGTCGCGGACAGGGACTTTACAATGAGCAGTTCTTC
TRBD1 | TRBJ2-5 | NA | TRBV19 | CASSIGTGGSSRETQYF | TGTGCCAGTAGTATTGGGACAGGGGGATCTTCCCGGGAGACCCAGTACTTC
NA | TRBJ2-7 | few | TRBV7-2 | CASSLAWDTFYEQYF | TGTGCCAGCAGCTTAGCGTGGGACACTTTTTACGAGCAGTACTTC
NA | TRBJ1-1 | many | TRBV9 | CASSVGVLGGMNTEAFF | TGTGCCAGCAGCGTAGGGGTTCTGGGAGGGATGAACACTGAAGCTTTCTTT
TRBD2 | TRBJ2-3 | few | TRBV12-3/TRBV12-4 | CASSLWSSGASTDTQYF | TGTGCCAGCAGTTTGTGGTCTAGCGGAGCTAGCACAGATACGCAGTATTTT
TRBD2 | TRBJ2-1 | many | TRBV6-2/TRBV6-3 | CASSSPGLALDNEQFF | TGTGCCAGCAGCTCTCCGGGACTAGCGCTTGACAATGAGCAGTTCTTC
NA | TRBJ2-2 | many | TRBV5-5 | CASSWGTGGVTNTGELFF | TGTGCCAGCAGCTGGGGAACTGGAGGGGTTACGAACACCGGGGAGCTGTTTTTT
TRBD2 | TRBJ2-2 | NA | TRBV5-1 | CASSLVGGGPTGELFF | TGCGCCAGCAGCTTGGTCGGCGGGGGACCCACCGGGGAGCTGTTTTTT
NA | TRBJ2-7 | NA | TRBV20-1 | CSAHGSGVSYEQYF | TGCAGTGCTCACGGATCAGGGGTCTCCTACGAGCAGTACTTC
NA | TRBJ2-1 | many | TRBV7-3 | CASSLSSIYNEQFF | TGTGCCAGCAGCTTAAGTTCCATTTACAATGAGCAGTTCTTC
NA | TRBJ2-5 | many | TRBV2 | CASRSLGQETQYF | TGTGCCAGCAGGAGCTTGGGCCAAGAGACCCAGTACTTC
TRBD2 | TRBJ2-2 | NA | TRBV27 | CASVRSGRGTGELFF | TGTGCCTCCGTTAGGTCGGGGAGGGGCACCGGGGAGCTGTTTTTT
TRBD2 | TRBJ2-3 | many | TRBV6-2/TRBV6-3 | CASSGPGTRVSDTQYF | TGTGCCAGCAGTGGCCCTGGGACTAGAGTGTCAGATACGCAGTATTTT
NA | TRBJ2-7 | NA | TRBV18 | CASSPPGFSYEQYF | TGTGCCAGCTCACCACCAGGCTTCTCCTACGAGCAGTACTTC